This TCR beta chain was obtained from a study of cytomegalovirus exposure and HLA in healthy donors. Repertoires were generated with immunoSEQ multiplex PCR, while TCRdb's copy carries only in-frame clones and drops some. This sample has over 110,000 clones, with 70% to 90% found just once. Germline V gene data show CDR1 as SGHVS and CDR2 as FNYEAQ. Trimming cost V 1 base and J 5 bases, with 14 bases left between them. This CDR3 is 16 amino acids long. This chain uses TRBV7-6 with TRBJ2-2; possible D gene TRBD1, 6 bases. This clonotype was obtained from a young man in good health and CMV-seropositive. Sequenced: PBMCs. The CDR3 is CASSLEGQGITGELFF. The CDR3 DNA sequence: TGTGCCAGCAGCTTAGAGGGTCAGGGGATAACCGGGGAGCTGTTTTTT.